This entry lists 13 T cell receptor beta chains sequenced from one sample in a study of blood T cell repertoires in COVID-19. Measured with immunoSEQ multiplex PCR; TCRdb has only the in-frame clones, and not every one. Among over 200,000 clones listed, under 90% were seen once. Sequencing was performed on peripheral blood. These TCRs come from a middle-aged man with COVID-19, enrolled during active disease.

The V gene is TRBV6-5, the J gene TRBJ1-5, with D perhaps TRBD1 (5 bases). V lost 0 bases to trimming and J lost 7 bases, with 10 bases between them. The germline V gene has CDR1 MNHEY and CDR2 SVGAGI. CDR3 size: 14 residues. DNA of the CDR3: TGTGCCAGCAGTTACTCGAGGCAGGGACAGCCCCAGCATTTT. It is translated as CASSYSRQGQPQHF.

J is TRBJ1-2 and V is TRBV28; no definite D call. V was cut by 6 bases and J by 6 bases, with 17 bases left in between. The CDR3 extends over 14 amino acids. Germline V CDR1 and CDR2: MDHEN, SYDVKM. The CDR3: CASSRRWVEDGYTF. In nucleotides, the CDR3 is TGTGCCAGCAGCCGGAGATGGGTAGAGGATGGCTACACCTTC.

Comment on this clone: This CDR3 is also generated by other DNA sequences in the sample. The V call is TRBV7-2, the J call TRBJ1-4; 9 bases line up with TRBD1. Germline V gives CDR1 SGHTA, CDR2 FQGNSA. The ends lost 3 bases at V and 7 bases at J; junction bases unmatched: 3. The CDR3 runs 14 residues. In DNA form, the CDR3 reads TGTGCCAGCAGCTTGGGACAGGGAGGTGAAAAACTGTTTTTT. Protein sequence: CASSLGQGGEKLFF.

CDR3 amino acids: CASSSYPQIAGSTDTQYF. CDR3 sequence (DNA): TGTGCCAGCAGTTCATACCCCCAAATAGCGGGCAGCACAGATACGCAGTATTTT. V and J are TRBV27 and TRBJ2-3, with 7 bases that match TRBD2. The CDR3 loop spans 18 amino acids. Germline CDR1 reads MNHEY; CDR2 reads SMNVEV (reference sequence). The junction had 13 bases not matched to a gene; V was cut back by 4 bases and J by 0 bases.

The chain is built from TRBV3-1 (or the pseudogene TRBV3-2) and TRBJ1-2; 10 positions match TRBD1. Germline CDR1 and CDR2: LGHDT and YNNKEL (reference sequence). The trim removed 3 bases at V and 6 bases at J, leaving 13 bases unmatched. This CDR3 comprises 17 residues. The CDR3 coding sequence is TGTGCCAGCAGCCATAGGGACAGGGGAGGAGGGGAGAATGGCTACACCTTC. Translated, it gives CASSHRDRGGGENGYTF.

The chain uses TRBV15 and TRBJ2-5, with 12 bases aligning to TRBD2. In germline, CDR1 is LNHNV, CDR2 YYDKDF (reference sequence). V dropped 4 bases and J dropped 5; count of bases not matched to a gene: 14. The CDR3 covers 18 residues. DNA for the CDR3: TGTGCCACCAGCAAGACGGAGCTTTCCGGGACTAGCGGGGAGACCCAGTACTTC. Amino acid sequence: CATSKTELSGTSGETQYF.

The chain links TRBV19 to TRBJ2-3, with 8 bases aligning to TRBD2. The V gene's germline CDR1 is LNHDA and CDR2 SQIVND (reference sequence). V shed 7 bases, J shed 0 bases, and the junction held 6 bases outside the gene matches. CDR3 length: 15 residues. CDR3 sequence: CASNPGLASTDTQYF. CDR3 in DNA: TGTGCCAGTAACCCCGGACTAGCAAGCACAGATACGCAGTATTTT.

This chain uses TRBV5-8 with TRBJ2-7; TRBD1 aligns across 7 bases. Germline V gene lookup returns CDR1 SGHTS and CDR2 YDEGEE. The CDR3 loop spans 15 amino acids. With 4 bases clipped from V and 3 bases from J, the junction kept 10 bases outside the gene matches. In nucleotides, the CDR3 is TGTGCCAGCAGCGTCTCCGGGACAGATTTCTACGAGCAGTACTTC. Protein sequence: CASSVSGTDFYEQYF.

This clone is a singleton in its sample. The CDR3 reads CASSVNSQVFYNNQPQHF. The CDR3 region has the DNA TGTGCCAGTAGTGTAAACAGCCAGGTTTTTTATAACAATCAGCCCCAGCATTTT. The chain combines TRBV19 with TRBJ1-5; D is unclear. The CDR3 is 18 residues long. V dropped 5 bases and J dropped 3 bases, with 23 bases sitting between them. The germline CDR1 and CDR2 sequences are LNHDA and SQIVND (reference sequence).

This clone has just one count. This chain links TRBV25-1 with TRBJ2-5; 8 bases match TRBD1. The CDR3 runs 16 residues. The V gene end was trimmed by 2 bases and the J gene end by 2 bases; junction bases not matched to a gene: 7. Germline V CDR1 and CDR2: MGHDK, SYGVNS. CDR3 amino acids: CASSELGDRKQETQYF. The DNA for the CDR3 is TGTGCCAGCAGTGAACTTGGGGACAGGAAGCAAGAGACCCAGTACTTC.

CDR3 nucleotides: TGTGCCAGCAGCGAGCGACTAGCCATCTCCTACAATGAGCAGTTCTTC. Translated, it gives CASSERLAISYNEQFF. The chain links TRBV7-3 to TRBJ2-1; 7 bases agree with TRBD2. Germline values: CDR1 SGHTA, CDR2 FQGTGA. The CDR3 has 16 amino acids. Trimming cost V 5 bases and J 0 bases; bases outside gene matches: 7.

The sample holds a few counts of this clone. The V gene is TRBV10-3, the J gene TRBJ2-1, with 10 bases that match TRBD2. The CDR3 consists of 17 residues. Trimming removed 0 bases from V and 9 bases from J; junction bases left unmatched: 11. Per the germline V gene, CDR1 is ENHRY and CDR2 is SYGVKD. CDR3 protein: CAISESTPSGRFSEQFF. For the CDR3, the DNA is TGTGCCATCAGTGAGTCGACTCCTAGCGGGAGATTTAGTGAGCAGTTCTTC.

The chain has TRBV27 and TRBJ1-6; D is unresolved. The CDR3 has 16 amino acids. Germline V gene sequence: CDR1 MNHEY, CDR2 SMNVEV (reference sequence). With 2 bases removed from V and 8 bases from J, the gap between germline ends came to 16 bases. The CDR3 DNA is TGTGCCAGCAGTTTAAGAGTCAGGAGGAAAGATTCACCCCTCCACTTT. Translated: CASSLRVRRKDSPLHF.